The rows below give T cell receptor beta chains drawn from one sample of a study of OX40 agonist ivuxolimab in advanced cancers. Method: immunoSEQ multiplex PCR; TCRdb's copy keeps in-frame clones and lacks some. The profile shows about 120,000 clones, 85% to 90% of them singletons. Source: CD4+ or CD8+ T cells sorted from blood, taken in a trial of the OX40 agonist ivuxolimab. Receptors originate from an adult with an advanced solid tumor such as melanoma, head and neck, liver or kidney cancer. Both conserved end residues are part of each CDR3. D genes are given only for firm matches.

TRBV29-1	TRBD2	TRBJ2-1	CSSAGTSGPYNEQFF	TGCAGCTCGGCCGGGACTAGCGGACCCTACAATGAGCAGTTCTTC
TRBV10-3	.	TRBJ2-2	CAIRLSGELFF	TGTGCCATCCGGCTCTCCGGGGAGCTGTTTTTT
TRBV6-1	.	TRBJ2-7	CASIPGPYYEQYF	TGTGCCAGCATTCCGGGCCCCTACTACGAGCAGTACTTC
TRBV11-2	TRBD1	TRBJ1-6	CASSFLGTGHSPLHF	TGTGCCAGCAGCTTCCTTGGGACAGGGCACTCACCCCTCCACTTT
TRBV5-4	TRBD2	TRBJ2-1	CASSTPGLAGNEQFF	TGTGCCAGCAGCACCCCGGGGCTAGCGGGGAATGAGCAGTTCTTC
TRBV27	.	TRBJ2-1	CATARDSLSEQFF	TGTGCCACCGCTCGGGACTCCCTCAGTGAGCAGTTCTTC
TRBV18	TRBD1	TRBJ2-7	CASSPGTGRREQYF	TGTGCCAGCTCTCCGGGGACAGGGAGGCGCGAGCAGTACTTC
TRBV7-2	.	TRBJ2-7	CASNRDTYEQYF	TGTGCCAGCAATCGGGATACCTACGAGCAGTACTTC
TRBV6-6	TRBD1	TRBJ2-7	CASSSPGTGGFEQYF	TGTGCCAGCAGTTCCCCCGGGACAGGGGGCTTCGAGCAGTACTTC
TRBV25-1	TRBD1	TRBJ1-1	CASSELLGQGNTEAFF	TGTGCCAGCAGTGAATTGCTGGGACAGGGGAACACTGAAGCTTTCTTT
TRBV18	.	TRBJ2-2	CASSPTRGLGGELFF	TGTGCCAGCTCACCAACCAGGGGACTCGGCGGGGAGCTGTTTTTT